The subject of this entry is one T cell receptor (beta chain). Original analysis: How many nucleated cells were present was estimated from reference gene primer amplification. The data were produced by immunoSEQ multiplex PCR, yet TCRdb's version contains in-frame clones alone and is incomplete. The D gene and trimming were derived from the DNA, and the V and J assignments and clone size from that table. The sample includes some 270,000 clones, approximately 89% of them seen just once. This specimen comes from a study of blood T cell repertoires in COVID-19. Study information: Material from acute and convalescent COVID-19 was sourced from the United States, Italy and Spain. T cells, B-cell-depleted T cells, or PBMCs supplied cDNA or gDNA.

The V and J ends lost 3 bases and 4 bases respectively, with 10 bases between them. There are 13 residues in the CDR3. The V gene's germline CDR1 is SGHKS and CDR2 YYEKEE (reference sequence). The chain carries TRBV5-5 and TRBJ1-2; weak D call: TRBD1 (6 bases). The sample consisted of peripheral blood. The source of this sequence is a woman between 40 and 55 years old who had recovered from COVID-19. The CDR3: CASSWEGGYGYTF. The CDR3 coding sequence is TGTGCCAGCAGCTGGGAGGGGGGCTATGGCTACACCTTC. The variable domain in full, with the rest retrieved from reference TRBV5-5 and TRBJ1-2, is DAGVTQSPTHLIKTRGQQVTLRCSPISGHKSVSWYQQVLGQGPQFIFQYYEKEERGRGNFPDRFSARQFPNYSSELNVNALLLGDSALYLCASSWEGGYGYTFGSGTRLTVV.